The 2 T cell receptor beta chains listed next were all sequenced from one sample in a study of blood T cell repertoires in COVID-19. The assay was immunoSEQ multiplex PCR, and TCRdb's table has in-frame clones only and misses some. Found here are about 410,000 clones, approximately 89% of them singletons; the top ten hold around 1.5%. Sequenced sample: peripheral blood. The receptors shown here come from a woman aged 40 to 55 with COVID-19, enrolled during active disease.

The chain employs TRBV27 and TRBJ1-2; 7 nucleotides match TRBD1. Germline V gene data show CDR1 as MNHEY and CDR2 as SMNVEV (reference sequence). The CDR3 totals 16 residues. The junction had 15 bases not matched to a gene; V was cut back by 7 bases and J by 4 bases. CDR3 region: CASKERQGKNSYGYTF. CDR3 nucleotide sequence: TGTGCCAGCAAGGAAAGACAGGGAAAGAACTCCTATGGCTACACCTTC.

This clone was seen a few times. This sequence joins TRBV18 and TRBJ1-1; D is undetermined. The CDR3 contains 15 residues. CDR1 KGHSH and CDR2 LQKENI come from the germline V gene. V lost 5 bases and J 1 base, leaving 14 bases between the germline ends. In DNA, the CDR3 is TGTGCCAGCTCAAGGTCAGCGACGGGGAACACTGAAGCTTTCTTT. This translates into CASSRSATGNTEAFF.